This TCR beta chain was identified during a study of T cell responses to AZD1222 COVID-19 vaccine. The table came from immunoSEQ multiplex PCR; TCRdb's copy has only in-frame clones and leaves some out. The sample contains 130,000 or so clones, around 84% of which appear only once. Broader study findings: None of the repertoires were sampled until the peak T cell response had passed. The donor group comprised mostly white British people and more females; the analysis possibly underestimated clonal diversity. Regions 160-218 and 743-854 dominated among vaccine-associated CD4 TCRs spanning spike.

Regarding this clone: Its antigen is unknown.

The TCR originated in an adult in good health. The input for sequencing was peripheral blood, taken on day 0 of AZD1222 vaccination.

CDR3 in DNA: TGTGCCAGCACACCTGTGTTGGGATCTGAAGCTTTCTTT. It codes for CASTPVLGSEAFF. The chain carries TRBV12-3 or TRBV12-4 and TRBJ1-1; D is unresolved. This CDR3 contains 13 residues. V lost 7 bases, J lost 6 bases, and 15 bases lay in between.